This TCR beta chain was obtained from a study of shared clonotypes between healthy human individuals. The V gene end was trimmed by 2 bases and the J gene end by 5 bases; junction bases not matched to a gene: 7. The CDR3 totals 15 residues. Germline values: CDR1 KGHSH, CDR2 LQKENI. As concerns this clone: Its target is unknown.

Data came from immunoSEQ multiplex PCR; TCRdb stores just in-frame clones and leaves some out. The sample records more than 2 million clones, over 85% being singletons. Study-level findings and limits: Limitation of the genetic and exposure-history diversity represented came from the few donors.

This TCR was sampled from a man aged 18-30 years in good health. Specimen: naive CD4+ T cells sorted from blood. Subset specified: CD45RA+ positively selected. V usage is TRBV18 and J usage is TRBJ1-1; 8 positions agree with TRBD1. This CDR3 reads CASSPTGQGSTEAFF. For the CDR3, the DNA is TGTGCCAGCTCACCAACTGGACAGGGATCAACTGAAGCTTTCTTT.